Described below is a single TCR beta chain sequence and its context. Its specific antigen is unknown. The sample holds no much larger clone one base away, and base qualities are not on file. TCR CDR3 regions were amplified from genomic DNA by multiplex PCR using the deep immunoSEQ assay. Genomic DNA extracted from each cell subset was distributed evenly over all wells of several immunoSEQ 96-well plates, and each plate served as one replicate. Each replicate PCR for sorted subsets received about 220 ng genomic DNA, equal to roughly 29,000 T cell genomes. Purified libraries were quantified with a Qubit 3.0 fluorometer, sized on a Bioanalyzer 2100, and re-quantified with the KAPA Library Quantification kit. A separate single-read 150-cycle Illumina NextSeq 550 flow cell was used to sequence each immunoSEQ 96-well plate. In the paper's pipeline: Because the immunoSEQ output held only junctional sequences and lacked quality scores, the filtering could not match the filtering applied to full-length reads. To assign V/J genes and CDR3, sequences were annotated against IMGT germline references using PyIR, a Python wrapper for IgBLAST v1.9. Reads with weak V/J assignments (E-value above 1e-6), missing CDR3, stop codons, out-of-frame junctions, or ambiguous translated residues were removed. V3J clonotypes were defined as sequences sharing the same inferred V gene, J gene, and CDR3 amino acid sequence. Percentage overlap between repertoires was calculated by dividing the number of shared unique clonotypes by the size of the smaller repertoire. Repertoire richness was assessed with RTK rarefaction, the Chao1 estimator, and Recon v2.1 estimates of unobserved clonotypes. For all TCRbeta clonotypes obtained by the gDNA method from a few donors, generation probabilities were computed with OLGA. This is the immuneACCESS table as TCRdb keeps it, with only in-frame sequences that have V and J called. A part of the clones is gone; compared with another copy, unresolved V genes explain less than half, and the rest is unexplained. The V and J calls and clone size come from that table; D and trimming were worked out from the DNA. The sample table lists roughly 1,500,000 clones, approximately 98.5% of them with a count of one. The ten biggest clones cover roughly 0.36% of the sample.

This specimen comes from a study of shared clonotypes between healthy human individuals (dated by TCRdb to about 2020). Concerning the study at large: The cohort comprised two women and a few men aged 18 to 49 years. Between about 0.85 and 9.5 billion PBMCs per donor were obtained by leukapheresis. Blood TCR repertoires of a handful of healthy adults were deeply sequenced to estimate repertoire size and the extent of clonotype sharing between individuals. Per donor, three plates each were used for CD4 naive and CD4 memory, two for CD8 naive, and one for CD8 memory. To increase sequencing depth and limit assay-specific biases, different laboratories used diverse techniques to prepare libraries and sequence TCR repertoires.

Donors were healthy HIV-negative adults with no recently reported acute infections or vaccinations. Only Caucasian adults living in Nashville, Tennessee, USA were represented among the donors. CD4+ T cells were enriched through magnetic negative selection, after which naive cells were positively selected on CD45RA and the remaining negative fraction served as the memory subset. After blood collection by leukapheresis, PBMCs were isolated using Ficoll-Histopaque density gradient centrifugation and then cryopreserved in the vapor phase of liquid nitrogen. Analytical flow cytometry was used to check the purity and quantity of every magnetically sorted T cell population. Genomic DNA was isolated from every sorted fraction and measured by UV absorbance on a Nanodrop 2000c. General conclusions and limits of the study: Sampling was restricted to blood, and TCR repertoires in tissues likely differ from the TCR repertoires found in blood. Pairwise subsampling indicated that sequencing depth was expected to affect the degree of clonotype sharing among donors. Even with the large sequencing depth, rarefaction of the sorted-subset datasets indicated that sequencing was incomplete. The genetic and exposure-history diversity represented was limited by the small number of donors. Larger estimated clonotype richness was generally found for naive subsets than for memory subsets. Higher generation probabilities were observed for clonotypes shared by all four sorted-subset donors than for non-shared clonotypes. Approximately 4.8% of naive CD4, more than 3% of naive CD8, roughly 2.4% of memory CD4, and around 0.4% of memory CD8 clonotypes were shared across a handful of donors.

V loses 2 bases, J loses 7 bases, and the germline ends lie 12 bases apart. Its CDR3 holds 14 amino acids, cysteine through phenylalanine. Here the CDR3 DNA is all that survives: 42 bases in frame from base 1. The CDR1 and CDR2 encoded by the germline V gene (reference sequence) are SEHNR and FQNEAQ. This TCR derives from a man aged 25 to 40 in good health. The chain employs TRBV7-9 and TRBJ2-1; the D gene is perhaps TRBD2, on 5 matching bases. Specimen: naive CD4+ T cells sorted from blood. This sample's cell subset or site label indicates: CD45RA+ positively selected. The DNA is as follows: TGTGCCAGCAGCTTAAAAAGGGAGTGGAATGAGCAGTTCTTC. This sequence encodes CASSLKREWNEQFF.